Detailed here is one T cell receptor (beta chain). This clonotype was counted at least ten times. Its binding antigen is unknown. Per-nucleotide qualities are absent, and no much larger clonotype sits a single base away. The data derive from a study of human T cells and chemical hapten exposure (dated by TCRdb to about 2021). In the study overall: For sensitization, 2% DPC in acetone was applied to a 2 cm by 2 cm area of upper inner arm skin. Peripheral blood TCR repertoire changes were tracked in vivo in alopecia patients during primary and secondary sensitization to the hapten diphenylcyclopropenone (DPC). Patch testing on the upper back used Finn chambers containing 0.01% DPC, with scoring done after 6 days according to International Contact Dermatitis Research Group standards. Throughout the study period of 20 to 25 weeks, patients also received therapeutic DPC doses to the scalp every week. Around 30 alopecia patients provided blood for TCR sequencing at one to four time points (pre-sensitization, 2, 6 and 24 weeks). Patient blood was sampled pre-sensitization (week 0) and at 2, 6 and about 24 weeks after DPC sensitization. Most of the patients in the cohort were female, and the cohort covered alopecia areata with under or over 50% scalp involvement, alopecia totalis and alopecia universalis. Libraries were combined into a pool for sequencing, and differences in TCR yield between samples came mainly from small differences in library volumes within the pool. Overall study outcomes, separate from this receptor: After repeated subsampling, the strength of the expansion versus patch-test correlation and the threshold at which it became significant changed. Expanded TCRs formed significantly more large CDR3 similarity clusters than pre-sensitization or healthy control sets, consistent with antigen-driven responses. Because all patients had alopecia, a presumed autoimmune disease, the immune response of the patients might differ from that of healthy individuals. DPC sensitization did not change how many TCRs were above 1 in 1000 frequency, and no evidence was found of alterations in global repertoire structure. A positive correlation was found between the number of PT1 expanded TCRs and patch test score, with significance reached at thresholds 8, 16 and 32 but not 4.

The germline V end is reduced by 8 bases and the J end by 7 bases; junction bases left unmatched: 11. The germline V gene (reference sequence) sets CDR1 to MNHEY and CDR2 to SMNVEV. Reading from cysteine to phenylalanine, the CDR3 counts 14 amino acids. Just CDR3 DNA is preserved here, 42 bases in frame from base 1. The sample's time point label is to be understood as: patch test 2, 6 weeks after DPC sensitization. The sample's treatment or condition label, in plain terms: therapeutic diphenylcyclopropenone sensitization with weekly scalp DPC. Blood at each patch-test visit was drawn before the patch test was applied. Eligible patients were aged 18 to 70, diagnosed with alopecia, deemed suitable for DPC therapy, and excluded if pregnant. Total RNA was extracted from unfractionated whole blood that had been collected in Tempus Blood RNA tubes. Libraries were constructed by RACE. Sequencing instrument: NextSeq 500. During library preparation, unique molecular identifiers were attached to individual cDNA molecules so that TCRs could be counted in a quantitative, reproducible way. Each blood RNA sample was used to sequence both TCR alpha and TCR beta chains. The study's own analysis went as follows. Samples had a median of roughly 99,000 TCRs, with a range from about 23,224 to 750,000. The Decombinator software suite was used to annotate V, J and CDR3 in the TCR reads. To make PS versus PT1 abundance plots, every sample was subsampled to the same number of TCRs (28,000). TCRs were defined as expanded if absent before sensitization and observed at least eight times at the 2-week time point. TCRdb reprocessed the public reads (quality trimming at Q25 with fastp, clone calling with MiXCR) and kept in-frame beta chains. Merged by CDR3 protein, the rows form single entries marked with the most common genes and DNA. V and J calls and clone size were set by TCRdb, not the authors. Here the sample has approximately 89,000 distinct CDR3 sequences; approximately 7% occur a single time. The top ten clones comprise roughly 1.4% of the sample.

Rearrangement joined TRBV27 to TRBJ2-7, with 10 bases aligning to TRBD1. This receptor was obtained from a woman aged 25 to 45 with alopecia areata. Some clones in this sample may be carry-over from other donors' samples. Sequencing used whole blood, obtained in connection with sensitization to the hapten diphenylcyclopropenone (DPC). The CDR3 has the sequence CASSPGTGVHEQYF. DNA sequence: TGTGCCAGCTCCCCCGGGACAGGGGTGCATGAGCAGTACTTC.